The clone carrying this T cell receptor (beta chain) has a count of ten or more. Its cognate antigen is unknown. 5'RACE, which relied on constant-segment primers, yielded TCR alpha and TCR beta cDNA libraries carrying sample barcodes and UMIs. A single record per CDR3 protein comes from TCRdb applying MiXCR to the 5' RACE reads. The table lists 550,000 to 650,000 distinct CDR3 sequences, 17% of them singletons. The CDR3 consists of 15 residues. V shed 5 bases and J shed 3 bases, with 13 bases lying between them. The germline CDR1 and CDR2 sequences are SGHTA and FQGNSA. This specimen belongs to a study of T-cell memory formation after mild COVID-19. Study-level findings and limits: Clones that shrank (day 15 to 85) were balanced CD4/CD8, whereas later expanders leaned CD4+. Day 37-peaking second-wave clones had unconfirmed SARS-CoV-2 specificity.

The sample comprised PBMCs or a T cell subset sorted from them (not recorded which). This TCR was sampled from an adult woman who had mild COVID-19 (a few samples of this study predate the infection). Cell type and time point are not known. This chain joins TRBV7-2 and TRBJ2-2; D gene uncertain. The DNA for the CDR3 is TGTGCCAGCAGCAAATTCGAAGGGTACACCGGGGAGCTGTTTTTT. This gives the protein CASSKFEGYTGELFF.